This T cell receptor beta chain was sequenced during a study of blood T cells in healthy people across ages. Study observations and caveats: Conclusively comparing naive with antigen-experienced cells was impossible with unsorted PBMCs.

As regards this clonotype: Its target is not known.

Combining a sample-barcoded 5' primer with a J-beta primer mix, a second PCR ran for about 6 to 12 cycles. Each CDR3 protein gets one entry after TCRdb re-called the 5' RACE reads with MiXCR. The table has 650,000 to 700,000 distinct CDR3 sequences, over 40% seen once. Source material: blood. This TCR was recovered from a woman of 80 years or more in good health.

The CDR3 sequence: CASSRVVEETQYF. The CDR3 DNA sequence: TGTGCCAGCAGTCGAGTTGTCGAAGAGACCCAGTACTTC. This sequence joins TRBV12-3 or TRBV12-4 and TRBJ2-5; no reliable D call. The CDR3 has 13 residues. Trimming removed 5 bases at V and 3 bases at J, with 10 bases between.